The clone carrying this T cell receptor beta chain was detected only once. The data stem from a study of blood T cell repertoires in COVID-19. Some clones are missing from TCRdb's copy, which holds only in-frame ones; the method was immunoSEQ multiplex PCR. The repertoire holds some 260,000 clones, approximately 89% seen once, with roughly 10% in the top ten. CDR3 length equals 14 residues. Trimming cost V 8 bases and J 4 bases, with 17 bases left between them. Germline assignment: CDR1 SEHNR and CDR2 FQNEAQ (reference sequence). The sequenced material came from peripheral blood. This chain links TRBV7-9 with TRBJ1-1; possibly TRBD1 for D (6 bases). The sequence was obtained from a woman aged 70 to 79 with COVID-19, enrolled during active disease. CDR3 amino acids: CASGRQGSVTEAFF. In DNA form, the CDR3 reads TGTGCCAGCGGCCGTCAGGGGTCGGTCACTGAAGCTTTCTTT.